Presented here are 13 T cell receptor beta chains from one specimen sequenced in a study of tissue T cells after allogeneic stem cell transplantation. Assay: immunoSEQ multiplex PCR; the TCRdb copy retains only in-frame clones and omits some. Among 2,500 to 3,000 clones listed, 47% were seen once. Time point denoted: mouse harvest day 14 after allogeneic transplant. The graft held 10^6 splenic CD5+ T cells and 10^7 T-cell-depleted bone marrow cells. Sequencing was performed on gut tissue. These TCRs come from a female BALB/c mouse given C57BL/6 T cells with graft-versus-host disease after an allogeneic hematopoietic cell transplant.

Note on this clone: Gene and germline names: mouse. The CDR3 end falls 1 residue outside the read, so it is completed with the germline J gene. V usage is TRBV26 and J usage is TRBJ2-3; D is ambiguous. CDR3 length: 15 residues. Germline V CDR1 and CDR2: KGHPV, FQNQEV (reference sequence). Trimming pared 6 bases from V and 0 bases from J, leaving 13 bases between. This CDR3 is CASRRTVSSAETLYF. CDR3 bases read: TGTGCCAGCAGGAGAACTGTTTCAAGTGCAGAAACGCTGTAT.

On this clone: The genes and germline here are from mouse. The read ends 1 residue before the CDR3 terminus; that terminus is restored from the germline J gene. The V and J genes are TRBV4 and TRBJ2-4, with TRBD2 identical over 8 bases. CDR3 length: 13 amino acids. The trim removed 6 bases at V and 5 bases at J, leaving 4 bases unmatched. In germline, CDR1 is LGHDT, CDR2 YNNKQL (reference sequence). The covered CDR3 bases are TGTGCCAGCAGGACGGGGGGGCCAAACACCTTGTAC. Its translation: CASRTGGPNTLY. The CDR3 in full is CASRTGGPNTLYF.

This clone is labeled as large. Gene names refer to mouse genes. The DNA ends 1 residue before the CDR3 does, and the rest of the CDR3 is filled in from the germline J gene. The chain joins TRBV2 to TRBJ2-7; D gene unclear. V was shortened by 0 bases and J by 0 bases, with 6 bases between the two germline ends. The CDR3 spans 14 residues. The germline gives CDR1 LGHNA, CDR2 YSYQKL. The sequenced part of the CDR3 DNA is TGTGCCAGCAGCCAAGAAATAAGCTCCTATGAACAGTAC. It encodes CASSQEISSYEQY. The full CDR3 protein reads CASSQEISSYEQYF.

To note about this clone: Gene names are mouse gene names. The missing CDR3 end, 1 residue past where the read stops, is filled in from the germline J gene. This chain connects TRBV23 to TRBJ2-7; the table's D call of TRBD2 was not tested on the DNA. Germline CDR1 reads KGHTA; CDR2 reads FQNQQP. This CDR3 spans 15 amino acids. CDR3 region: CSSSQSAGGAREQYF. Incomplete CDR3 DNA: TGCTCCAGCAGTCAATCGGCTGGGGGGGCGCGTGAACAGTAC.

As to this clone: The junction shows a germline mismatch at one end, possibly a read error. The gene names here belong to mouse. The DNA ends 1 residue before the CDR3 does, and the rest of the CDR3 is filled in from the germline J gene. The same CDR3 is also encoded by other DNA sequences in this sample. The chain combines TRBV26 with TRBJ2-4; 10 bases fit TRBD1. Germline CDR1 reads KGHPV; CDR2 reads FQNQEV (reference sequence). This CDR3 is built from 14 residues. Here the CDR3 reads CASSLRQGANTLYF. The CDR3 bases that were read are TGCGCCAGCAGTCTGAGACAGGGGGCTAACACCTTGTAC.

Sample share makes this clone large (0.1 to 1%). Gene names denote mouse genes. With the read ending 1 residue before the CDR3 end, the germline J gene is used to fill in that end. The rearrangement joins TRBV26 to TRBJ2-7, with 9 bases lining up with TRBD2. This CDR3 is built from 15 residues. J gave up 3 bases and V 4 bases, and 7 bases lay outside the gene matches. Germline loops: CDR1 KGHPV, CDR2 FQNQEV (reference sequence). The CDR3 bases that were read are TGTGCCAGCAGTCCCCACTGGGGGGCCCTCTATGAACAGTAC. This codes for CASSPHWGALYEQY. The entire CDR3 protein reads CASSPHWGALYEQYF.

With respect to this clone: Mouse names are used for the genes. The sequence runs out 1 residue before the end of the CDR3; the remainder is reconstructed from the germline J gene. The V and J genes are TRBV13-3 and TRBJ1-1, with D hard to call. The germline V gene encodes CDR1 NNHDY and CDR2 SYVADS. Deletions cut 9 bases from V and 0 bases from J, with 0 bases between. CDR3 size: 9 residues. CDR3 DNA, as far as it was read: TGTGCCACAAACACAGAAGTCTTC. It encodes CATNTEVF. The entire CDR3 reads CATNTEVFF.

A note on this clone: Any gene name here is a mouse gene name. Read coverage stops 1 residue before the CDR3 terminus; the germline J gene supplies the remainder. The rearrangement joins TRBV3 to TRBJ2-4, with D unclear. V lost 1 base, J lost 1 base, and 3 bases lay in between. Germline CDR1 SNHLY, CDR2 FYNGKV (reference sequence). This CDR3 is built from 13 residues. The chain's CDR3 is CASSLEGQNTLYF. The covered CDR3 bases are TGTGCCAGCAGCTTAGAGGGTCAAAACACCTTGTAC.

By its share, this clone is hyperexpanded (1% or more). Genes here carry mouse names. The CDR3 end lies 1 residue beyond the end of the read and is filled in from the germline J gene. V and J are TRBV4 and TRBJ2-3; TRBD2 matches at 10 bases. There are 16 residues in the CDR3. The junction had 4 bases not matched to a gene; V was cut back by 4 bases and J by 0 bases. Germline loops: CDR1 LGHDT, CDR2 YNNKQL (reference sequence). The CDR3 sequence is CASSFGLGASAETLYF. The CDR3 DNA, read in part, is TGTGCCAGCAGCTTCGGACTGGGGGCTAGTGCAGAAACGCTGTAT.

This clone was recorded a few times. The genes and germline here are from mouse. The sequence runs out 1 residue before the end of the CDR3; the remainder is reconstructed from the germline J gene. The chain employs TRBV26 and TRBJ2-7; no clear D gene. Between the trimmed V and J ends, which lost 1 base and 5 bases, there was a span of 3 bases. Germline V lookup: CDR1 KGHPV, CDR2 FQNQEV (reference sequence). The CDR3 runs 11 residues. The sequenced CDR3 bases are TGTGCCAGCAGTCTGTGGGATGAACAGTAC. Its translation is CASSLWDEQY. The entire CDR3 reads CASSLWDEQYF.

On this clone: Genes and germline are mouse. The read ends 1 residue early relative to the CDR3; the germline J gene fills the gap. The genes are TRBV19 and TRBJ2-7, with 12 bases identical to TRBD2. The CDR3 contains 13 residues. The germline V gene has CDR1 FNHDT and CDR2 SITEND (reference sequence). Trimming at V came to 4 bases and at J to 6 bases, leaving 2 bases not matched to a gene. The CDR3 DNA, read in part, is TGTGCCAGCAGTCGGGACTGGGGGGCTGAACAGTAC. Protein: CASSRDWGAEQY. The complete CDR3 protein is CASSRDWGAEQYF.

This clone occurred once. A read error may account for a junction end that differs from germline. Genes here carry mouse names. The CDR3 end lies 1 residue beyond the end of the read and is filled in from the germline J gene. J is TRBJ2-7 and V is TRBV15; tentative D call: TRBD2 (7 bases). From germline, CDR1 is SGHND and CDR2 FRSKSL. This CDR3 has 15 residues. The sequenced CDR3 bases are TGTGCCGGCAGTTTAGGGGGGGTCCGCTCCTATGAACAGTAC. This encodes CAGSLGGVRSYEQY. The entire CDR3 protein reads CAGSLGGVRSYEQYF.

Notes on this clone: Gene names denote mouse genes. The read gets to within 1 residue of the CDR3 end, and the germline J gene fills in the rest. The chain employs TRBV15 and TRBJ1-2; 8 bases match TRBD1. CDR3 length: 13 residues. Unmatched junction bases numbered 0, after V lost 6 bases and J lost 0 bases. Germline V gene sequence: CDR1 SGHND, CDR2 FRSKSL. The CDR3 DNA, read in part, is TGTGCCAGCAGACAGGGGGCAAACTCCGACTACACC. Its translation is CASRQGANSDYT. The full CDR3 sequence reads CASRQGANSDYTF. Full variable domain (rest looked up from reference TRBV15 and TRBJ1-2): DAGVTQTPRHEVAEKGQTIILKCEPVSGHNDLFWYRQTKIQGLELLSYFRSKSLMEDGGAFKDRFKAEMLNSSFSTLKIQPTEPKDSAVYLCASRQGANSDYTFGSGTRLLVI.